This entry lists 10 T cell receptor beta chains sequenced from one sample in a study of T cell responses to AZD1222 COVID-19 vaccine (dated by TCRdb to about 2021). Library construction relied on the immunoSEQ multiplex PCR assay. TCRdb provides this immuneACCESS table in a form limited to in-frame rearrangements. Some clones are lacking; in checked studies, under half of them reflect an unresolved V gene, and why the rest are absent is not known. The sample table contains about 140,000 clones; only one count was recorded for under 95% of them. The ten largest clones represent roughly 3.1% of the sample. Interpreted using the paper, the time point label stands for: baseline before first vaccination. The starting material was peripheral blood, obtained on day 0 of AZD1222 vaccination. The receptors shown here come from an adult in good health.

This chain connects TRBV25-1 to TRBJ1-2; D is ambiguous. V lost 1 base and J lost 8, with 11 bases in between. The germline V gene encodes CDR1 MGHDK and CDR2 SYGVNS. This CDR3 spans 13 amino acids. The CDR3: CASSELSGPGYTF. Written as DNA, the CDR3 is TGTGCCAGCAGTGAATTATCTGGGCCCGGCTACACCTTC.

CDR3 amino acids: CASSADLVGAPGNQPQHF. Here the CDR3 DNA reads TGCGCCAGCAGCGCCGACCTGGTAGGGGCCCCTGGAAATCAGCCCCAGCATTTT. V gene TRBV5-1 combines with J gene TRBJ1-5, with D perhaps TRBD1 (5 bases). In germline, CDR1 is SGHRS, CDR2 YFSETQ. Trimming cost V 4 bases and J 4 bases, with 24 bases left between them. The CDR3 covers 18 residues.

This clone was recorded only once. This chain connects TRBV19 to TRBJ2-5; D perhaps matches TRBD2 (5 bases). V lost 3 bases and J 13 bases, leaving 21 bases between the germline ends. Germline values: CDR1 LNHDA, CDR2 SQIVND (reference sequence). This CDR3 is built from 14 residues. In nucleotides, the CDR3 is TGTGCCAGTAGTATGAGAGCCCCTACTAGTCAATGGTACTTC. Protein: CASSMRAPTSQWYF.

The J gene is TRBJ2-1, the V gene TRBV5-1; D not resolved. The V gene's germline CDR1 is SGHRS and CDR2 YFSETQ. The CDR3 length is 12 residues. V was trimmed by 8 bases and J by 5 bases, leaving 11 bases between them. The CDR3 DNA reads as TGCGCCAGAGCCCTAGGACACAATGAGCAGTTCTTC. Translating gives CARALGHNEQFF. The full variable domain, rest sourced from reference TRBV5-1 and TRBJ2-1, is KAGVTQTPRYLIKTRGQQVTLSCSPISGHRSVSWYQQTPGQGLQFLFEYFSETQRNKGNFPGRFSGRQFSNSRSEMNVSTLELGDSALYLCARALGHNEQFFGPGTRLTVL.

The chain has TRBV30 and TRBJ1-2; D is unclear. The germline CDR1 and CDR2 sequences are GTSNPN and SVGIG (reference sequence). Trimming took 0 bases from V and 7 from J, leaving 12 bases between them. The CDR3 covers 13 residues. The chain's CDR3 is CAWSVWAEGGYTF. The CDR3 DNA follows: TGTGCCTGGAGTGTTTGGGCAGAGGGTGGCTACACCTTC.

The chain uses TRBV25-1 and TRBJ1-1; D perhaps matches TRBD1 (5 bases). The V end lost 3 bases, the J end lost 1 base, and 12 bases lay between the germline ends. Looked up from germline, CDR1 is MGHDK and CDR2 is SYGVNS. The CDR3 consists of 15 residues. The CDR3, as DNA: TGTGCCAGCAGTGATCCGGGACCGCGGAACACTGAAGCTTTCTTT. It translates to CASSDPGPRNTEAFF.

The count of this clone is one. This chain joins TRBV5-6 and TRBJ1-2, with D unresolved. The CDR3 runs 13 residues. Trimming cost V 2 bases and J 4 bases, with 9 bases left between them. CDR1 is SGHDT, CDR2 YYEEEE, per germline. The DNA for the CDR3 is TGTGCCAGCAGCTTTTGGCAGTCCTATGGCTACACCTTC. Its protein is CASSFWQSYGYTF.

This rearrangement joins TRBV7-9 to TRBJ2-1; TRBD2 aligns across 8 bases. The germline gives CDR1 SEHNR, CDR2 FQNEAQ (reference sequence). This CDR3 has 12 amino acids. The V gene end was trimmed by 8 bases and the J gene end by 7 bases; junction bases not matched to a gene: 4. Written as DNA, the CDR3 is TGTGCCAGCGGCGGGAGGCAAAATGAGCAGTTCTTC. Translation: CASGGRQNEQFF.

The sample holds one count of this clone. The CDR3, as DNA: TGCAGTGCTAGTTTCGACACAGATACGCAGTATTTT. Its protein is CSASFDTDTQYF. The chain combines TRBV20-1 with TRBJ2-3; D remains unclear. Germline-derived CDR1 and CDR2 are DFQATT and SNEGSKA (reference sequence). Deletions cut 3 bases from V and 2 bases from J, with 6 bases between. This CDR3 region has 12 residues.

The rearrangement uses TRBV9 and TRBJ2-7, with D perhaps matching TRBD2 (6 bases). Germline lookup yields CDR1 SGDLS and CDR2 YYNGEE. The V and J ends lost 4 bases and 4 bases respectively, with 18 bases between them. The CDR3 sequence is 15 residues long. CDR3 nucleotides: TGTGCCAGCAGCCCGCGGGGTAGCGGAGGGTACGAGCAGTACTTC. Translation: CASSPRGSGGYEQYF. The whole variable domain, remainder taken from reference TRBV9 and TRBJ2-7, is DSGVTQTPKHLITATGQRVTLRCSPRSGDLSVYWYQQSLDQGLQFLIQYYNGEERAKGNILERFSAQQFPDLHSELNLSSLELGDSALYFCASSPRGSGGYEQYFGPGTRLTVT.